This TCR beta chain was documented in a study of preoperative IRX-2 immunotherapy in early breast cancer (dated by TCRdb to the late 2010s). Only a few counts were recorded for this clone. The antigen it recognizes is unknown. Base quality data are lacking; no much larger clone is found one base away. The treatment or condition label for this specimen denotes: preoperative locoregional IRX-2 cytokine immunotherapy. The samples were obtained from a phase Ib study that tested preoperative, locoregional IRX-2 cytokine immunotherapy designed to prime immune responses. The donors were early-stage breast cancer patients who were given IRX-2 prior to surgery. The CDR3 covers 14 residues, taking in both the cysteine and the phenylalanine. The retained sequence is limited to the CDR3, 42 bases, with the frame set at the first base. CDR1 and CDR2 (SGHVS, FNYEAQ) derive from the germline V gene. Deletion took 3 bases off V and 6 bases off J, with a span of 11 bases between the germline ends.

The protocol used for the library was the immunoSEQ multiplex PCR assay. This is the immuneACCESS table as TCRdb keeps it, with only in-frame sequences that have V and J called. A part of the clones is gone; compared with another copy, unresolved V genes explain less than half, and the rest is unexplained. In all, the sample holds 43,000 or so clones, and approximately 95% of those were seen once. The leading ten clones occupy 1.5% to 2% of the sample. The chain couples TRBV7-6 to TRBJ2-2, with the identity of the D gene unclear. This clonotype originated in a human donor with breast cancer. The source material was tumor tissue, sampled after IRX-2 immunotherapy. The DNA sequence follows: TGTGCCAGCAGCTTCATACAGTATCCCGGGGAGCTGTTTTTT. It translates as CASSFIQYPGELFF.